These T cell receptor beta chains were read from a single sample in a study of cytomegalovirus exposure and HLA in healthy donors. The assay was immunoSEQ multiplex PCR, and TCRdb's table has in-frame clones only and misses some. The sample includes 150,000 to 200,000 clones, 76% seen only once; the top ten take around 1.6%. Specimen: PBMCs. These receptors were taken from a young man in good health and CMV-seronegative. Both conserved end residues are part of each CDR3. Each record gives: D gene, J gene, clone size, V gene, CDR3 length, CDR3 DNA, CDR3 protein. A D gene is named only where the DNA matches it firmly. Rows may omit the clone size; those that give it use once, few, many or a size class.

>TRBD1|TRBJ1-6|few|TRBV6-1|14
TGTGCCAGCAGTTCGACAGGGAATAATTCACCCCTCCACTTT
CASSSTGNNSPLHF
>NA|TRBJ1-6|NA|TRBV9|13
TGTGCCAGCTCCTCGGGGTCGAATTCACCCCTCCACTTT
CASSSGSNSPLHF
>TRBD1|TRBJ1-5|few|TRBV4-2|15
TGTGCCAGCAGCCAAGATTCAGGGGGAGTACAGCCCCAGCATTTT
CASSQDSGGVQPQHF
>NA|TRBJ2-1|NA|TRBV7-3|13
TGTGCCAGCAGCTTTGGAGGGAACAATGAGCAGTTCTTC
CASSFGGNNEQFF
>TRBD1|TRBJ1-3|NA|TRBV6-5|16
TGTGCCAGCAGTTACTCGGACAGGGGGCTGAGAAACACCATATATTTT
CASSYSDRGLRNTIYF
>TRBD2|TRBJ2-5|few|TRBV6-1|15
TGTGCCAGCAGTGAATCTAGCGGGGGGGCAGAGACCCAGTACTTC
CASSESSGGAETQYF
>TRBD1|TRBJ1-1|once|TRBV7-3|19
TGTGCCAGCAGCTTAACGGTGGGGACAGGGGGCCGTATGAACACTGAAGCTTTCTTT
CASSLTVGTGGRMNTEAFF
>NA|TRBJ1-1|NA|TRBV6-6|12
TGTGCCAGCAGTTGGAGAGGGACTGAAGCTTTCTTT
CASSWRGTEAFF
>NA|TRBJ2-7|NA|TRBV18|14
TGTGCCAGCTCACCTAACGGGGGAGTCTACGAGCAGTACTTC
CASSPNGGVYEQYF
>NA|TRBJ1-1|NA|TRBV28|13
TGTGCCAGCAGTTCGACAGTAGGGTCGTTGGCTTTCTTT
CASSSTVGSLAFF
>TRBD2|TRBJ2-1|few|TRBV2|13
TGTGCCAGGGGACTAGCGGGTTACAATGAGCAGTTCTTC
CARGLAGYNEQFF
>NA|TRBJ2-3|NA|TRBV15|14
TGTGCCACCACCGCTGGCCCATACACAGATACGCAGTATTTT
CATTAGPYTDTQYF
>NA|TRBJ2-7|NA|TRBV18|19
TGTGCCAGCTCATCCTATCTATCGGCGGGTATAACAAAACAAAACGAGCAGTACTTC
CASSSYLSAGITKQNEQYF
>TRBD2|TRBJ2-3|NA|TRBV19|17
TGTGCCAGTAGTATAACTAGCGCTCGCTCTAACACAGATACGCAGTATTTT
CASSITSARSNTDTQYF
>TRBD1|TRBJ1-4|NA|TRBV27|15
TGTGCCAGCAGTCCCACAGGGGGCTGGGATGAAAAACTGTTTTTT
CASSPTGGWDEKLFF